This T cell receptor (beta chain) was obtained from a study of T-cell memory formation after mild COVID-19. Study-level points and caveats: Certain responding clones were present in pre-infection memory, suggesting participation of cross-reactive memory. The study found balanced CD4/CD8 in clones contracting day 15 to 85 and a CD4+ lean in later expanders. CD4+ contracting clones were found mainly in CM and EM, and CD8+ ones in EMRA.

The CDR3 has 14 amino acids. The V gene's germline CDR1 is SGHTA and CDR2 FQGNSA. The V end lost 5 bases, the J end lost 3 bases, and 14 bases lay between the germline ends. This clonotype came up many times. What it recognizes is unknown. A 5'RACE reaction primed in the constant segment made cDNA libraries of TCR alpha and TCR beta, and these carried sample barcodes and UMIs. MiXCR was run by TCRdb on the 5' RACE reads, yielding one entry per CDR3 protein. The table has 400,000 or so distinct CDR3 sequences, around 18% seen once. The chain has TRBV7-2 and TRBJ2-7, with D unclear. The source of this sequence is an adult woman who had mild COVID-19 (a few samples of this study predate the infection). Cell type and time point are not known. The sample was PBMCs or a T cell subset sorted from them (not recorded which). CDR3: CASSPNGYDYEQYF. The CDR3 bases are TGTGCCAGCAGCCCCAATGGGTACGACTACGAGCAGTACTTC.